This T cell receptor beta chain originates from a study of blood T cell repertoires in COVID-19. Study in general: Acute and convalescent COVID-19 specimens originated in the United States, Italy and Spain.

With 5 bases clipped from V and 4 bases from J, the junction kept 7 bases outside the gene matches. Germline loops: CDR1 LNHDA, CDR2 SQIVND (reference sequence). The CDR3 loop spans 15 amino acids. Assay: immunoSEQ multiplex PCR; the TCRdb copy retains only in-frame clones and omits some. The sample has roughly 62,000 clones, more than 60% seen once. The sequencing sample was made of peripheral blood. The clonotype originates from a man aged 55 to 70 with acute or convalescent COVID-19. This sequence joins TRBV19 and TRBJ2-3; 9 bases match TRBD1. The CDR3 loop reads CASSPLTGGPDTQYF. CDR3 nucleotide sequence: TGTGCCAGTAGTCCCCTGACAGGGGGTCCAGATACGCAGTATTTT.